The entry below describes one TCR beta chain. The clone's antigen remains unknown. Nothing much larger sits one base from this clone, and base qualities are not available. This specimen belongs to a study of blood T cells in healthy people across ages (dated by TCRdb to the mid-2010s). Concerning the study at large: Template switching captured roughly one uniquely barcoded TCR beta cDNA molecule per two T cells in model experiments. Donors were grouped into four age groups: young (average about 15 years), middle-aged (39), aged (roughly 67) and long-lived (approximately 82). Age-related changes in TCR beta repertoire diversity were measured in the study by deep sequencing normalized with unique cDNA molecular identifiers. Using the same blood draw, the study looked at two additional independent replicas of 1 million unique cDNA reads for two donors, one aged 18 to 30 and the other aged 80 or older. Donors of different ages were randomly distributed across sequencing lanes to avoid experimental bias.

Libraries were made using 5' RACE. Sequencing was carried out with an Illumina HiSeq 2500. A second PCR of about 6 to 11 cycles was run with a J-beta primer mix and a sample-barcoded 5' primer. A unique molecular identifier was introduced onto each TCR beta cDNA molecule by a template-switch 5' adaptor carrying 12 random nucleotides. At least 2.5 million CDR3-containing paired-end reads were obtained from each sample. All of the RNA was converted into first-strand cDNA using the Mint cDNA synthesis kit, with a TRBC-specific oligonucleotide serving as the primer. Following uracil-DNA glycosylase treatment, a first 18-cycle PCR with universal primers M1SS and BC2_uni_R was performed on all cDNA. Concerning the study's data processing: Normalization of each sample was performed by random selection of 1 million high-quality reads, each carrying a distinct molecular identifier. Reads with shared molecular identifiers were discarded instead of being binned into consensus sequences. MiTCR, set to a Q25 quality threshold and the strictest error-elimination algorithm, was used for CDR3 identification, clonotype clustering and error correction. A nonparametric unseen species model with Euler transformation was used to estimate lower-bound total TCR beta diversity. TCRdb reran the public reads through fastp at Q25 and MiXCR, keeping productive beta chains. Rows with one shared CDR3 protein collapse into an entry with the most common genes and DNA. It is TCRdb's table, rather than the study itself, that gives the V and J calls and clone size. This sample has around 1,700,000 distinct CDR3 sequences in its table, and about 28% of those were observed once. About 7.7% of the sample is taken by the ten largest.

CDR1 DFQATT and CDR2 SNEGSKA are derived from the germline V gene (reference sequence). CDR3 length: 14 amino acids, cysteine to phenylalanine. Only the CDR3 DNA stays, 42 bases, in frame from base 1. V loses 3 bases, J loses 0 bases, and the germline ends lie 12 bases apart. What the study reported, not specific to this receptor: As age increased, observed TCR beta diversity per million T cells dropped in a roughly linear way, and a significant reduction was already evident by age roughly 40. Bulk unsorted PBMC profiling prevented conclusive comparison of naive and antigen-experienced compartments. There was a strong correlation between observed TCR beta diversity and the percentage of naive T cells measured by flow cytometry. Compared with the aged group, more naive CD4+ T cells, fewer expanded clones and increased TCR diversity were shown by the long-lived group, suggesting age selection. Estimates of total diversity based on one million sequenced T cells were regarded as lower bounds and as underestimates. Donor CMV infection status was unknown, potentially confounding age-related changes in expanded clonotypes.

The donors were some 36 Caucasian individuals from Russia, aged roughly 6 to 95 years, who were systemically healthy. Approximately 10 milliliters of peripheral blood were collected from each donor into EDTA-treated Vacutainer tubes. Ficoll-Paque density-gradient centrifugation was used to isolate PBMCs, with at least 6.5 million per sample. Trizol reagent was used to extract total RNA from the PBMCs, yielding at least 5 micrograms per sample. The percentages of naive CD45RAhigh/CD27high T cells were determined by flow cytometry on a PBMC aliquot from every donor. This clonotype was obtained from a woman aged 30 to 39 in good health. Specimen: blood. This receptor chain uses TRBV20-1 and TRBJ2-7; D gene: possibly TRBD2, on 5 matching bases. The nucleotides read TGCAGTGCTAGTGGAGCGGCAAGCTCCTACGAGCAGTACTTC. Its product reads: CSASGAASSYEQYF.